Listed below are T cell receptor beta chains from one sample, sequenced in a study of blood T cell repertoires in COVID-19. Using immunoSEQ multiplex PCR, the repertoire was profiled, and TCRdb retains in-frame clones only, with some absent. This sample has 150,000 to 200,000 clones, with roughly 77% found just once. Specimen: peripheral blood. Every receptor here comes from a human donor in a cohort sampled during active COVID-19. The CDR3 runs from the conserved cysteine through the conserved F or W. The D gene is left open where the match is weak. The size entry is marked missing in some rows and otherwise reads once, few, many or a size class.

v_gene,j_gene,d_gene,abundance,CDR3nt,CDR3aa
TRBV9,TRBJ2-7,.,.,TGTGCCAGCAGCCCCTCCCCCCAGACCTACGAGCAGTACTTC,CASSPSPQTYEQYF
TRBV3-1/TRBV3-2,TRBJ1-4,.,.,TGTGCCAGCAGCCCAACCGGGATACCGGGCCCTCCCTTTAATGAAAAACTGTTTTTT,CASSPTGIPGPPFNEKLFF
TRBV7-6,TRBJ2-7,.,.,TGTGCCAGCAGCCCCCGGGGAATTACTTACGAGCAGTACTTC,CASSPRGITYEQYF
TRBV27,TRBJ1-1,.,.,TGTGCCAGCAGCGGGACACCACCCGGACCCGAAGCTTTCTTT,CASSGTPPGPEAFF
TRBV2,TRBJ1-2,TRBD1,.,TGTGCCAGCAATCGACAGGGGGTTGTCTATGGCTACACCTTC,CASNRQGVVYGYTF
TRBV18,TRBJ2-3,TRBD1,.,TGTGCCAGCTCACCACCTGGGACAGGGAGCACAGATACGCAGTATTTT,CASSPPGTGSTDTQYF
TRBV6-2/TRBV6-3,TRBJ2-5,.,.,TGTGCCAGCAGTTACTCGTCGGGTGACTTGAGGGAGACCCAGTACTTC,CASSYSSGDLRETQYF
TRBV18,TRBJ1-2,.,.,TGTGCCAGCTCACCGGACAACTCTAACTATGGCTACACCTTC,CASSPDNSNYGYTF
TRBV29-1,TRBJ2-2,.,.,TGCAGCGTTGAAAGACGCGGGGCGAACACCGGGGAGCTGTTTTTT,CSVERRGANTGELFF
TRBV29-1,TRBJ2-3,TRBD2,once,TGCAGCGTTGAAGATAGCGGGCCCACAGATACGCAGTATTTT,CSVEDSGPTDTQYF
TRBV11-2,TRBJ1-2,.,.,TGTGCCAGCAGCTACTCCGTGGGCAGTTATGGCTACACCTTC,CASSYSVGSYGYTF
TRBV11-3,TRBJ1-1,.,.,TGTGCCAGCAGCGAGACAGTGACCACTGAAGCTTTCTTT,CASSETVTTEAFF
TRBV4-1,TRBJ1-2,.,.,TGCGCCAGCAGCCAAGTCACCGGACAGAGAACTAACTATGGCTACACCTTC,CASSQVTGQRTNYGYTF
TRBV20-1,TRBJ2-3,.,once,TGCAGTGCTAGTGGCGAAGTCACAGATACGCAGTATTTT,CSASGEVTDTQYF
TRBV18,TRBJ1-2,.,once,TGTGCCAGCTTAGGACAGCGTGGGGACTATGGCTACACCTTC,CASLGQRGDYGYTF
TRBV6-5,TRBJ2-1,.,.,TGTGCCAGCAGGACTAGGCAGGGTAATGAGCAGTTCTTC,CASRTRQGNEQFF
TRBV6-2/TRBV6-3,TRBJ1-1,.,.,TGTGCCAGCAGTCTGCGGGCAGGGGACACTGAAGCTTTCTTT,CASSLRAGDTEAFF
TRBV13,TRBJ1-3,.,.,TGTGCCAGCAGCTTAGTCGACAGTCTCTCTGGAAACACCATATATTTT,CASSLVDSLSGNTIYF
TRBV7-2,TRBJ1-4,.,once,TGTGCCAGCAGCCCCTATTCAACTAATGAAAAACTGTTTTTT,CASSPYSTNEKLFF
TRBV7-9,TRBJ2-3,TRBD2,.,TGTGCCAGCAGCGGTACTAGCGATGTTGAGACAGATACGCAGTATTTT,CASSGTSDVETDTQYF
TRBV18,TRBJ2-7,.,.,TGTGCCAGCTCACCAACAGGCAGATCCTACGAGCAGTACTTC,CASSPTGRSYEQYF
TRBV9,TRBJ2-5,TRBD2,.,TGTGCCAGCAGCTCGGGACTAGCGGGAGCAGGGCAAGAGACCCAGTACTTC,CASSSGLAGAGQETQYF
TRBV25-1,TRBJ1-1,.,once,TGTGCCAGCAGACAAAACATGAACACTGAAGCTTTCTTT,CASRQNMNTEAFF
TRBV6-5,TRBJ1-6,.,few,TGTGCCAGCAGTTATCCACGGGGGCCCCTCCACTTT,CASSYPRGPLHF
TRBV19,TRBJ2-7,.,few,TGTGCCAGTAGTCCTCAGGGGGGGCGACAGGGGCCCTACGAGCAGTACTTC,CASSPQGGRQGPYEQYF
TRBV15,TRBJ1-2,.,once,TGTGCCACCAGCAGATCCTTTGCCCCGACAGAATACCTCTATGGCTACACCTTC,CATSRSFAPTEYLYGYTF